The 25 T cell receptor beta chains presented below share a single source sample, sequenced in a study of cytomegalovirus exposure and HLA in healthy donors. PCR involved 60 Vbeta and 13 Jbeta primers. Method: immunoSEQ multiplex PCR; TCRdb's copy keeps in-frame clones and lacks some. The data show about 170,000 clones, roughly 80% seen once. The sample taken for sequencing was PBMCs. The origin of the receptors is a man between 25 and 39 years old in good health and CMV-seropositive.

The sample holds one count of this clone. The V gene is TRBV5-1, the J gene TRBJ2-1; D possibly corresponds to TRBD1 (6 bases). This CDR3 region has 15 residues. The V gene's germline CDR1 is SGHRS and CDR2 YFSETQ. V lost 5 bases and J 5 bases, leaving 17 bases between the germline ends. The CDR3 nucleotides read TGCGCCAGCAGGATTTTACAGGGCTCAGACAATGAGCAGTTCTTC. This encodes CASRILQGSDNEQFF.

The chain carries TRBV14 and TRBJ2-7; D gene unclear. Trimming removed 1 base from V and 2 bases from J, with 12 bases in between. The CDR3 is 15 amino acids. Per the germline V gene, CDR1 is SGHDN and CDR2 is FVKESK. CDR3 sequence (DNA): TGTGCCAGCAGCCAAGGGGCAGCACCTACCTACGAGCAGTACTTC. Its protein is CASSQGAAPTYEQYF.

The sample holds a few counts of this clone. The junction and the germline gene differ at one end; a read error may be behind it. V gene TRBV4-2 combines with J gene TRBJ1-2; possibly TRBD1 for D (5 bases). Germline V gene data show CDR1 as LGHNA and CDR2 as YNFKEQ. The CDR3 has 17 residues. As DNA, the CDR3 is TGTGCCAGCAGCCAAGAGGGGGTCGGAGGGGCTAATTATGGCTACACCTTC. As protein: CASSQEGVGGANYGYTF.

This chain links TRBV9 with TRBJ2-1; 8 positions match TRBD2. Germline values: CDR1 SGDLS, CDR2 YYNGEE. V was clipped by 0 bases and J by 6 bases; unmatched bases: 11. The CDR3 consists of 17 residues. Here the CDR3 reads CASSVVGFGGRSNEQFF. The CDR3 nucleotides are TGTGCCAGCAGCGTAGTTGGTTTTGGCGGGAGGAGCAATGAGCAGTTCTTC.

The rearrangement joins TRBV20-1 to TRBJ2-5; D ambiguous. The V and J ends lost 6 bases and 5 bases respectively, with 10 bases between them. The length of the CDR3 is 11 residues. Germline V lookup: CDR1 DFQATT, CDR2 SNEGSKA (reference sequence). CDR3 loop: CSAFMEETQYF. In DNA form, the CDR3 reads TGCAGTGCCTTCATGGAGGAGACCCAGTACTTC.

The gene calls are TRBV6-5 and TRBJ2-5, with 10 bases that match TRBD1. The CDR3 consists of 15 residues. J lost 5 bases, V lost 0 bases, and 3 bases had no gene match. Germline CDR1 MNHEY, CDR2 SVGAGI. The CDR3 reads CASSYSTGGRETQYF. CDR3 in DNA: TGTGCCAGCAGTTACTCGACAGGGGGCCGGGAGACCCAGTACTTC.

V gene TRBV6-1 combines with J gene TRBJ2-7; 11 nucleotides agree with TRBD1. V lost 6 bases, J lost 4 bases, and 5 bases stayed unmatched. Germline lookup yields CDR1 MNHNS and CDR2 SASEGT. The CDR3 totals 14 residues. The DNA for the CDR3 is TGTGCCAGCAGAAGAGGACAGGGGGCGTACGAGCAGTACTTC. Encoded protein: CASRRGQGAYEQYF.

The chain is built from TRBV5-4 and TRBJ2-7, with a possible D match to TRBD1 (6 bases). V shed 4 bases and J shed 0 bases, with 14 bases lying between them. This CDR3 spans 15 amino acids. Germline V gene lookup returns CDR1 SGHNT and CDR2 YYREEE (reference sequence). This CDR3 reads CASSGNRESSYEQYF. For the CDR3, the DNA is TGTGCCAGCAGCGGAAACAGGGAGTCCTCCTACGAGCAGTACTTC.

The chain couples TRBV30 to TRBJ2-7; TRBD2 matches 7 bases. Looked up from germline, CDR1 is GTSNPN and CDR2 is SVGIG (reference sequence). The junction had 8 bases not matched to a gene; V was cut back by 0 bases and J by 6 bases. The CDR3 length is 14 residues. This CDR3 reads CAWSVRLAEGEQYF. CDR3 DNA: TGTGCCTGGAGTGTACGGCTAGCGGAGGGCGAGCAGTACTTC.

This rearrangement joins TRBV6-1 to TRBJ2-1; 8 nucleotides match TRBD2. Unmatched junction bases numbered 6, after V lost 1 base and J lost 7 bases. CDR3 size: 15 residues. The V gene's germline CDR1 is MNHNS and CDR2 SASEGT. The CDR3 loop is CASSEEGLEGNEQFF. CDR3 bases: TGTGCCAGCAGTGAAGAGGGACTAGAGGGGAATGAGCAGTTCTTC.

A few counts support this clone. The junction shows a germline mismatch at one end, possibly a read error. This chain's CDR3 is CASSFNARGGSNEQYF. The CDR3 DNA follows: TGTGCCAGCAGCTTCAACGCCCGGGGGGGCTCCAACGAGCAGTACTTC. The chain employs TRBV5-6 and TRBJ2-7; 8 bases are shared with TRBD2. The length of the CDR3 is 16 residues. Per the germline V gene, CDR1 is SGHDT and CDR2 is YYEEEE.

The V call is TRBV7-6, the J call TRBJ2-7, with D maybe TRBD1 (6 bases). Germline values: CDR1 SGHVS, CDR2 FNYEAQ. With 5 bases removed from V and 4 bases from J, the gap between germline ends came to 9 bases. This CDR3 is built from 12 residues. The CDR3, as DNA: TGTGCCAGCAGCCCTACAGGGTACGAGCAGTACTTC. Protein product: CASSPTGYEQYF.

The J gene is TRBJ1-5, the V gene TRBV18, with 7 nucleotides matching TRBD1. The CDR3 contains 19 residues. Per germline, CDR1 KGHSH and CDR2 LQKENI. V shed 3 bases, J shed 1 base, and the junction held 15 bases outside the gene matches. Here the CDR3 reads CASSPGTDAYISSNQPQHF. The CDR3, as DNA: TGTGCCAGCTCACCCGGGACAGATGCCTATATTTCGAGCAATCAGCCCCAGCATTTT.

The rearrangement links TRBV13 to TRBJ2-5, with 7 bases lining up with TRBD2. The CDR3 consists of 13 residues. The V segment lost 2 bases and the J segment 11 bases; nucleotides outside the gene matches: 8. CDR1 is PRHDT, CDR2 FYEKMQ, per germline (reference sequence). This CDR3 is CASSLLAAKEQYF. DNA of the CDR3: TGTGCCAGCAGCTTACTAGCGGCGAAAGAGCAGTACTTC. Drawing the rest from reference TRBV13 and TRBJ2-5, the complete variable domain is AAGVIQSPRHLIKEKRETATLKCYPIPRHDTVYWYQQGPGQDPQFLISFYEKMQSDKGSIPDRFSAQQFSDYHSELNMSSLELGDSALYFCASSLLAAKEQYFGPGTRLLVL.

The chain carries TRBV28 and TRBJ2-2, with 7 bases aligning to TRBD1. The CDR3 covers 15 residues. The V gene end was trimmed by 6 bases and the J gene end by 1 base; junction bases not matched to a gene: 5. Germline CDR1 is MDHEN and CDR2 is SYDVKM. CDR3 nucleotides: TGTGCCAGCAGGGCCGGGACAGTGAACACCGGGGAGCTGTTTTTT. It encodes CASRAGTVNTGELFF.

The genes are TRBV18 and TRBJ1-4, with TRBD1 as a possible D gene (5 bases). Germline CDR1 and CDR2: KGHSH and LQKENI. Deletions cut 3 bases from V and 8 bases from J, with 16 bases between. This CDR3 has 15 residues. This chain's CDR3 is CASSPLQGRNEKLFF. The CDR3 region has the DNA TGTGCCAGCTCACCTCTTCAGGGAAGGAACGAAAAACTGTTTTTT.

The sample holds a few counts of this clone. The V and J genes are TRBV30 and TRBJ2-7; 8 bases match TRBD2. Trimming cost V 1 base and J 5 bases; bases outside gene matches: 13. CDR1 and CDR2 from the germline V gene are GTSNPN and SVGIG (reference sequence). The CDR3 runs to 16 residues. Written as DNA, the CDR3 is TGTGCCTGGAGTGACCCATTTCGGGGGGGTAACGACGAGCAGTACTTC. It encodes CAWSDPFRGGNDEQYF. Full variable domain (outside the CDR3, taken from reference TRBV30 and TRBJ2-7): SQTIHQWPATLVQPVGSPLSLECTVEGTSNPNLYWYRQAAGRGLQLLFYSVGIGQISSEVPQNLSASRPQDRQFILSSKKLLLSDSGFYLCAWSDPFRGGNDEQYFGPGTRLTVT.

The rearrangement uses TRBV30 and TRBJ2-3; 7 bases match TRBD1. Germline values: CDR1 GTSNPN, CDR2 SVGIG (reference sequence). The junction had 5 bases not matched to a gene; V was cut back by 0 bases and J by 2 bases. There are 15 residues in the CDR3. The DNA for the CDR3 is TGTGCCTGGAGTGTAGCCAGGGGGTTCACAGATACGCAGTATTTT. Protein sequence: CAWSVARGFTDTQYF.

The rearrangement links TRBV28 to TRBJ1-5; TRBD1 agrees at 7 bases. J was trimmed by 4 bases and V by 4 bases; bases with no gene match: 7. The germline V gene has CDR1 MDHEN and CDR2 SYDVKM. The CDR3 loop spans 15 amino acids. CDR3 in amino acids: CASSSDRATNQPQHF. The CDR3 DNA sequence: TGTGCCAGCAGTTCAGACAGGGCTACTAATCAGCCCCAGCATTTT.

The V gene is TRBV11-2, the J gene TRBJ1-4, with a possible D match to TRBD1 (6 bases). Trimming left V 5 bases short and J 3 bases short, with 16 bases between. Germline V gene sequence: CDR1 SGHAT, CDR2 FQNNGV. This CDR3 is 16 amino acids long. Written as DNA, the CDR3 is TGTGCCAGCAGCCGAGTCGGACAGCTCCCTAATGAAAAACTGTTTTTT. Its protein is CASSRVGQLPNEKLFF.

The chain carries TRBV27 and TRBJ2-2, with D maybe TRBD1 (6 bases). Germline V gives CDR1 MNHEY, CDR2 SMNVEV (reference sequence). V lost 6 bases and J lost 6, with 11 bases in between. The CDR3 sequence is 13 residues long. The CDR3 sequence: CASRRPGAGELFF. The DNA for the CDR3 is TGTGCCAGCAGGCGACCAGGGGCCGGGGAGCTGTTTTTT.

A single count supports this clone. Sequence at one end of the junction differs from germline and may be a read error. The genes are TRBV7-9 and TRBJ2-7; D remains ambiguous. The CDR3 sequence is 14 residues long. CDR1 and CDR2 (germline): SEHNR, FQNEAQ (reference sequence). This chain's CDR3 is CSSSFSRSSYEQYF. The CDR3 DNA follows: TGTTCCAGCAGCTTTAGCCGGTCCTCCTACGAGCAGTACTTC.

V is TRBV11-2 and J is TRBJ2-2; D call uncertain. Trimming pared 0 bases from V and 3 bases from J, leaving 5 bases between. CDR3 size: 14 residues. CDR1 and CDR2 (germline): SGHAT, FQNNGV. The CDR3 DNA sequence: TGTGCCAGCAGCTTAGATAAGCACACCGGGGAGCTGTTTTTT. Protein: CASSLDKHTGELFF.

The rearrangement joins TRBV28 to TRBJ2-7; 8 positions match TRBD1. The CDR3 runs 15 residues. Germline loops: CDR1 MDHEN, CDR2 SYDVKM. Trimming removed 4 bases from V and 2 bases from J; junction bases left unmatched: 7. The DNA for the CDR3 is TGTGCCAGCAGTTCACGGGACAGGCAGGCCTACGAGCAGTACTTC. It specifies CASSSRDRQAYEQYF. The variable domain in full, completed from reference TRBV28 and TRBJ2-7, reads DVKVTQSSRYLVKRTGEKVFLECVQDMDHENMFWYRQDPGLGLRLIYFSYDVKMKEKGDIPEGYSVSREKKERFSLILESASTNQTSMYLCASSSRDRQAYEQYFGPGTRLTVT.

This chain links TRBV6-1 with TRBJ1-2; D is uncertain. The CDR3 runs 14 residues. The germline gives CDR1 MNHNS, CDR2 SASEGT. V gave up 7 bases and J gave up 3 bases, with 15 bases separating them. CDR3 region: CASTQGGWDYGYTF. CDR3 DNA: TGTGCCAGCACCCAAGGAGGGTGGGACTATGGCTACACCTTC.